This T cell receptor beta chain appears in the sequencing data of a study of blood T cell repertoires in COVID-19. The method was immunoSEQ multiplex PCR; TCRdb's version includes in-frame clones alone and lacks a portion of them. The sample consists of about 200,000 clones, about four fifths of them appearing once. The sequenced material came from PBMCs or T cells enriched from blood (not recorded which). This receptor was obtained from a man aged 35 to 55 who had recovered from COVID-19.

The CDR3 loop reads CASSAGQSYEQYF. DNA of the CDR3: TGTGCCAGCAGCGCTGGACAGTCCTACGAGCAGTACTTC. V gene TRBV2 combines with J gene TRBJ2-7, with D tentatively TRBD1 (6 bases). The CDR3 loop spans 13 amino acids. The V end lost 6 bases, the J end lost 1 base, and 10 bases lay between the germline ends. The V gene's germline CDR1 is SNHLY and CDR2 FYNNEI.